These 30 T cell receptor beta chains share one sample of origin, sequenced in a study of low-dose radiotherapy and immunotherapy resistance in tumors. Time point described: before trial treatment. First-strand cDNA relied on TRAV- and TRBV-specific primers spanning alpha and beta chains. TCRs underwent 20 PCR cycles of amplification with a constant-region primer and V-primer adapter. A single record per CDR3 protein comes from TCRdb applying MiXCR to the reads. The sample has tens of thousands of distinct CDR3 sequences, roughly a sixth seen once. Specimen: PBMCs, collected before treatment. The receptors shown here come from a male donor with prostate cancer.

This chain joins TRBV7-9 and TRBJ1-6; 7 nucleotides align to TRBD1. CDR1 and CDR2 (germline): SEHNR, FQNEAQ (reference sequence). CDR3 length: 17 residues. V trimming: 5 bases; J trimming: 9 bases; junction bases outside the gene matches: 16. The CDR3 region has the DNA TGTGCCAGCAGCCCCCCCTCCCGCGACAGGGTCCGTTCACCCCTCCACTTT. Translated: CASSPPSRDRVRSPLHF.

This clonotype was detected ten times or more. V gene TRBV18 combines with J gene TRBJ2-1; a possible D gene is TRBD2 (5 bases). V lost 3 bases and J 1 base, leaving 7 bases between the germline ends. This CDR3 is 14 amino acids long. From germline, CDR1 is KGHSH and CDR2 LQKENI. DNA of the CDR3: TGTGCCAGCTCACCGAGGACTTCCTACAATGAGCAGTTCTTC. This encodes CASSPRTSYNEQFF.

This chain joins TRBV7-2 and TRBJ2-2, with D possibly TRBD2 on 6 matching bases. Trimming took 5 bases from V and 3 from J, leaving 13 bases between them. The V gene's germline CDR1 is SGHTA and CDR2 FQGNSA. CDR3 length: 15 residues. CDR3 amino acids: CASSAAGSYTGELFF. The CDR3 nucleotides are TGTGCCAGCAGCGCTGCGGGGTCGTACACCGGGGAGCTGTTTTTT.

Note on this clonotype: This is likely an artifact of a read error, given a far larger clone one base away. V and J are TRBV7-9 and TRBJ2-1; D possibly corresponds to TRBD2 (7 bases). CDR1 SEHNR and CDR2 FQNEAQ come from the germline V gene (reference sequence). Trimming shortened V by 5 bases and J by 5 bases, and 16 bases separated the two germline ends. This CDR3 is 15 amino acids long. In nucleotides, the CDR3 is TGTGCCAGCAGCCCGGGGGCGGGGGAGCACAATGAGCAGTTCTTC. This encodes CASSPGAGEHNEQFF.

The genes are TRBV5-8 and TRBJ1-2, with D perhaps matching TRBD1 (6 bases). V was clipped by 4 bases and J by 8 bases, with 15 bases between them. The CDR3 loop spans 13 amino acids. Germline assignment: CDR1 SGHTS and CDR2 YDEGEE. In DNA form, the CDR3 reads TGTGCCAGCAGCATACGGACAGATCGGGGCTACACCTTC. It translates to CASSIRTDRGYTF.

This clonotype was seen a single time. With a far larger clone one base away, a read error is the likely cause. The V call is TRBV6-2 or TRBV6-3, the J call TRBJ2-5; 9 bases match TRBD1. The DNA end favors TRBJ2-7, so the J call may be wrong. This CDR3 is 14 amino acids long. Germline CDR1 MNHEY, CDR2 SVGEGT. CDR3 sequence: CTSMGTGYGAEQYF. In nucleotides, the CDR3 is TGTACCAGCATGGGGACAGGGTATGGTGCCGAGCAGTACTTC.

This chain joins TRBV6-2 or TRBV6-3 and TRBJ1-6; the D gene is possibly TRBD1 (6 bases). With 7 bases removed from V and 5 bases from J, the gap between germline ends came to 12 bases. This CDR3 has 14 amino acids. Germline assignment: CDR1 MNHEY and CDR2 SVGEGT. The CDR3 region has the DNA TGTGCCAGCAACAGGGTTCGGGATAATTCACCCCTCCACTTT. Translated: CASNRVRDNSPLHF.

V is TRBV5-1 and J is TRBJ2-5; D gene unclear. This CDR3 has 11 amino acids. Germline V gives CDR1 SGHRS, CDR2 YFSETQ. V lost 4 bases to trimming and J lost 7 bases, with 8 bases between them. CDR3: CASSISGTQYF. CDR3 DNA sequence: TGCGCCAGCAGCATCTCGGGGACCCAGTACTTC.

In its sample, this clonotype was seen many times. The J gene is TRBJ2-3, the V gene TRBV4-1; unclear D gene. CDR3 size: 14 residues. Germline CDR1 is MGHRA and CDR2 is YSYEKL. V was cut by 1 base and J by 3 bases, with 8 bases left in between. This CDR3 is CASSQGTRTDTQYF. In nucleotides, the CDR3 is TGCGCCAGCAGCCAAGGCACGCGTACAGATACGCAGTATTTT.

This clonotype was seen ten or more times. The V call is TRBV7-2, the J call TRBJ1-1; the D gene is possibly TRBD1 (5 bases). Germline CDR1 SGHTA, CDR2 FQGNSA. Between the trimmed V and J ends, which lost 8 bases and 0 bases, there was a span of 10 bases. The CDR3 spans 13 residues. This CDR3 is CASGLGLNTEAFF. The DNA for the CDR3 is TGTGCCAGCGGTTTGGGGCTGAACACTGAAGCTTTCTTT.

The CDR3 sequence: CRVGHGGNTEAFF. CDR3 DNA sequence: TGCAGGGTAGGACACGGGGGGAACACTGAAGCTTTCTTT. The V and J genes are TRBV20-1 and TRBJ1-1; TRBD1 is a possible D gene (5 bases). The CDR3 is 13 residues long. CDR1 is DFQATT, CDR2 SNEGSKA, per germline (reference sequence).

A few counts support this clonotype. The CDR3 coding sequence is TGTGCCAGCAGTTCCCACCTCCGGGACAGCCGATACGAGCAGTACTTC. This translates into CASSSHLRDSRYEQYF. This chain joins TRBV27 and TRBJ2-7; 7 bases are shared with TRBD1. The CDR3 is made up of 16 amino acids. Germline-derived CDR1 and CDR2 are MNHEY and SMNVEV (reference sequence). V lost 4 bases, J lost 4 bases, and 13 bases stayed unmatched.

This clonotype was seen repeatedly, ten times or more. The chain combines TRBV20-1 with TRBJ2-1; D is perhaps TRBD2 (7 bases). Trimming removed 6 bases at V and 7 bases at J, with 13 bases between. This CDR3 has 12 amino acids. CDR1 and CDR2 (germline): DFQATT, SNEGSKA (reference sequence). CDR3 amino acids: CSAGGPRNEQFF. CDR3 DNA sequence: TGCAGTGCGGGGGGGCCTCGGAATGAGCAGTTCTTC.

This rearrangement joins TRBV2 to TRBJ2-7, with D perhaps given as TRBD1 or TRBD2 (5 bases each). The CDR3 runs to 13 residues. Germline V gives CDR1 SNHLY, CDR2 FYNNEI. V lost 4 bases and J 7 bases, leaving 14 bases between the germline ends. Here the CDR3 reads CASSGDGLGEQYF. As DNA, the CDR3 is TGTGCCAGCAGTGGGGACGGGCTGGGGGAGCAGTACTTC.

In this sample, this clonotype turned up many times. The J gene is TRBJ1-6, the V gene TRBV6-6; a weak D match, TRBD1 (6 bases). V was clipped by 3 bases and J by 9 bases, with 18 bases between them. This CDR3 contains 16 residues. Germline lookup yields CDR1 MNHNY and CDR2 SVGAGI (reference sequence). CDR3 sequence: CASSYPPWGTISPLHF. CDR3 sequence (DNA): TGTGCCAGCAGTTATCCCCCGTGGGGGACAATTTCACCCCTCCACTTT.

This clonotype has ten or more counts. The chain employs TRBV7-2 and TRBJ2-7, with TRBD1 as a possible D gene (6 bases). The germline gives CDR1 SGHTA, CDR2 FQGNSA. This CDR3 is 15 amino acids long. Trimming cost V 3 bases and J 6 bases, with 18 bases left between them. The CDR3 loop is CASSFSTGTRGEQYF. The CDR3 DNA sequence: TGTGCCAGCAGCTTTTCTACCGGGACCAGGGGCGAGCAGTACTTC.

The table lists this clonotype with many counts. CDR3 sequence reads: CASSLRLAGAMWYF. Written as DNA, the CDR3 is TGTGCCAGCAGCTTAAGACTAGCGGGGGCCATGTGGTACTTC. The rearrangement joins TRBV7-9 to TRBJ2-5; 12 nucleotides match TRBD2. This CDR3 is built from 14 residues. Germline CDR1 is SEHNR and CDR2 is FQNEAQ (reference sequence). Unmatched junction bases numbered 8, after V lost 2 bases and J lost 13 bases.

The chain couples TRBV5-1 to TRBJ1-4; TRBD1 is a possible D gene (5 bases). CDR1 and CDR2 from the germline V gene are SGHRS and YFSETQ. V was clipped by 0 bases and J by 8 bases, with 14 bases between them. The CDR3 runs to 15 residues. The CDR3 loop is CASSLAGTEVEKLFF. Here the CDR3 DNA reads TGCGCCAGCAGCTTGGCAGGGACGGAGGTAGAAAAACTGTTTTTT.

This clonotype showed up many times. The chain links TRBV7-9 to TRBJ1-5, with D maybe TRBD1 (5 bases). V was shortened by 5 bases and J by 6 bases, with 14 bases between the two germline ends. Germline CDR1 SEHNR, CDR2 FQNEAQ (reference sequence). CDR3 length: 14 amino acids. CDR3 DNA sequence: TGTGCCAGCAGCCCAAGGGGCAACGGTCAGCCCCAGCATTTT. It specifies CASSPRGNGQPQHF. Using reference TRBV7-9 and TRBJ1-5 for the parts outside the CDR3, the full variable domain is DTGVSQNPRHKITKRGQNVTFRCDPISEHNRLYWYRQTLGQGPEFLTYFQNEAQLEKSRLLSDRFSAERPKGSFSTLEIQRTEQGDSAMYLCASSPRGNGQPQHFGDGTRLSIL.

The chain couples TRBV19 to TRBJ2-3; 11 bases line up with TRBD2. CDR1 is LNHDA and CDR2 is SQIVND in the germline V gene (reference sequence). This CDR3 has 12 residues. The trim removed 5 bases at V and 10 bases at J, leaving 2 bases unmatched. The CDR3 loop is CASSATSGAQYF. The CDR3 DNA sequence: TGTGCCAGTAGTGCGACTAGCGGGGCGCAGTATTTT.

This clonotype was picked up many times. V gene TRBV10-3 combines with J gene TRBJ1-2; no firm D call. Germline V gene sequence: CDR1 ENHRY, CDR2 SYGVKD. CDR3 length: 14 amino acids. V was clipped by 2 bases and J by 2 bases, with 9 bases between them. In nucleotides, the CDR3 is TGTGCCATCAGTGAGGCGGGCCAAAACTATGGCTACACCTTC. This gives the protein CAISEAGQNYGYTF.

The sample holds many counts of this clonotype. An end of the junction differs from the germline gene, which may be a read error. The chain employs TRBV5-5 and TRBJ2-7; 14 bases align to TRBD2. Germline CDR1 and CDR2: SGHKS and YYEKEE (reference sequence). CDR3 length equals 17 residues. The CDR3 DNA reads TGCGCCAGCAGCTGGACTAGCGGGGGGAGCGTCCGTTACGAGCAGTACTTC. Protein sequence: CASSWTSGGSVRYEQYF.

As regards this clonotype: It differs at one base from a far larger clone, so likely a read error. The chain links TRBV24-1 to TRBJ2-7; weak D call: TRBD1 (7 bases). This CDR3 spans 13 amino acids. CDR1 and CDR2 from the germline V gene are KGHDR and SFDVKD. Between the trimmed V and J ends, which lost 10 bases and 7 bases, there was a span of 19 bases. CDR3 in DNA: TGTGCCACGGGCGGACAGGACTACAATGAGCAGTACTTC. Protein sequence: CATGGQDYNEQYF.

This clonotype occurred many times. The chain uses TRBV6-2 or TRBV6-3 and TRBJ2-7; D is ambiguous. The length of the CDR3 is 9 residues. The V end was cut by 6 bases, the J end by 3 bases, with 0 bases between. Germline values: CDR1 MNHEY, CDR2 SVGEGT. This CDR3 is CASSYEQYF. The CDR3 DNA reads TGTGCCAGCAGCTACGAGCAGTACTTC.

In this sample, this clonotype turned up a few times. The chain is built from TRBV20-1 and TRBJ2-2; 10 nucleotides align to TRBD2. V lost 0 bases and J lost 4; bases outside the gene matches: 2. CDR3 size: 15 residues. Germline CDR1 DFQATT, CDR2 SNEGSKA (reference sequence). In DNA form, the CDR3 reads TGCAGTGCTAGAGAGCAGCGGGGGGGCACCGGGGAGCTGTTTTTT. This gives the protein CSAREQRGGTGELFF.

This clonotype was seen at least ten times. At one of its ends the junction is not consistent with the germline gene, which may arise from a read error. The chain is built from TRBV4-1 and TRBJ2-7, with D uncertain. The CDR3 sequence is 13 residues long. Germline CDR1 and CDR2: MGHRA and YSYEKL. DNA for the CDR3: TGTGCCAGCAGCCAGCCCGCTTTCAACGAGCAGTACTTC. Protein: CASSQPAFNEQYF.

This clonotype has ten or more counts. The chain carries TRBV3-1 and TRBJ2-1, with 9 bases aligning to TRBD2. The germline gives CDR1 LGHDT, CDR2 YNNKEL (reference sequence). Unmatched junction bases numbered 10, after V lost 11 bases and J lost 8 bases. This CDR3 is 13 amino acids long. This CDR3 reads CASAGTSFYEQFF. CDR3 bases: TGTGCCTCCGCAGGGACTAGCTTTTATGAGCAGTTCTTC.

This clonotype was seen a few times. This may be a read error, as it is one base from a much larger clone. The J gene is TRBJ2-7, the V gene TRBV7-6; D may be TRBD1 (5 bases). Germline V gene sequence: CDR1 SGHVS, CDR2 FNYEAQ. Trimming pared 1 base from V and 5 bases from J, leaving 6 bases between. The CDR3 runs 12 residues. The CDR3, as DNA: TGTGCCAGCAGCTTAGAAGGGGACGAGCAGTACTTC. It encodes CASSLEGDEQYF.

To note about this clonotype: A far larger clone is off by one base, so a read error is likely. The V call is TRBV5-3, the J call TRBJ2-5; 10 nucleotides align to TRBD2. TRBV5-3 is given ORF status, its function remaining uncertain. The length of the CDR3 is 15 residues. Trimming cost V 8 bases and J 5 bases; bases outside gene matches: 12. CDR3 nucleotide sequence: TGTGCCAGCAGCGTACTAGCGGGGCGGTTTGAGACCCAGTACTTC. Amino acids: CASSVLAGRFETQYF.

This clonotype was seen ten or more times. The gene calls are TRBV11-2 and TRBJ2-1, with TRBD2 identical over 9 bases. J lost 1 base, V lost 2 bases, and 6 bases had no gene match. Germline loops: CDR1 SGHAT, CDR2 FQNNGV. This CDR3 is built from 17 residues. The CDR3 sequence is CASSLLAGPLSYNEQFF. The DNA of the CDR3 is TGTGCCAGCAGCTTACTAGCGGGGCCTCTTTCCTACAATGAGCAGTTCTTC.